This T cell receptor beta chain was documented in a study of cytomegalovirus exposure and HLA in healthy donors. Whole-study context: Across a few hundred genotyped donors, around 80% landed in the Caucasian-associated ancestry cluster. General study results and limits: As a later analysis showed, a missense DCLRE1C variant was linked to trimming of TCR beta V- and J-genes. Specific recognition of CMV antigens was confirmed in vitro for a few chains (all CMV-associated). The study assumed roughly uniform donor sequencing depth for presence/absence analyses.

This PCR relied on a set of 60 Vbeta primers and 13 Jbeta primers. Libraries were prepared by immunoSEQ multiplex PCR; TCRdb keeps only in-frame clonotypes and omits some of them. The data contain under 200,000 clones, 65% to 85% of them singletons. Comment on this clone: Antigen: not known.

Germline trimming cut 3 bases from V and 3 bases from J; bases unmatched to any gene: 9. The CDR3 has 17 residues. Germline V gives CDR1 SGHTS, CDR2 YDEGEE. Sequencing input: PBMCs. The rearrangement uses TRBV5-8 and TRBJ1-1; 12 bases are a match to TRBD1. This clonotype originated in a man aged 60 to 75 in good health and CMV-seronegative. CDR3 sequence reads: CASSSRDRGRLDTEAFF. The CDR3 region has the DNA TGTGCCAGCAGCTCCCGGGACAGGGGGCGCTTAGACACTGAAGCTTTCTTT.